This is a list of T cell receptor beta chains from one sample in a study of Graves' ophthalmopathy and Graves' hyperthyroidism. TCRdb re-analysed the multiplex PCR reads in MiXCR, keeping a single row per CDR3 protein. The data contain about 220,000 distinct CDR3 sequences, roughly 21% of them seen just once; the ten biggest clones take up more than 35%. The source material was peripheral blood. The receptors come from a woman between 45 and 60 years old with Graves' ophthalmopathy. The CDR3 runs from the conserved cysteine through the conserved F or W. The D gene is left open where the match is weak. Clone size is stated in some rows and not others, as once, few, many or a class when expanded.

d_gene: TRBD1; abundance: many; v_gene: TRBV11-2; j_gene: TRBJ2-7; CDR3aa: CASSLLQGARYEQYF; CDR3nt: TGTGCCAGCAGCTTACTACAGGGGGCGCGATACGAGCAGTACTTC
d_gene: NA; abundance: many; v_gene: TRBV5-1; j_gene: TRBJ2-7; CDR3aa: CASSLFAPRSSYEQYF; CDR3nt: TGCGCCAGCAGCTTGTTTGCACCAAGGAGCTCCTACGAGCAGTACTTC
d_gene: NA; abundance: NA; v_gene: TRBV7-2; j_gene: TRBJ1-6; CDR3aa: CASSLGGRGTLHF; CDR3nt: TGTGCCAGCAGCTTAGGGGGCAGGGGCACCCTCCACTTT
d_gene: NA; abundance: NA; v_gene: TRBV12-3/TRBV12-4; j_gene: TRBJ1-3; CDR3aa: CASSLTESSGNTIYF; CDR3nt: TGTGCCAGCAGTTTAACGGAAAGCTCTGGAAACACCATATATTTT
d_gene: TRBD1; abundance: NA; v_gene: TRBV20-1; j_gene: TRBJ1-2; CDR3aa: CSANRGLGGYTF; CDR3nt: TGCAGTGCCAACAGGGGGCTCGGAGGCTACACCTTC
d_gene: NA; abundance: many; v_gene: TRBV29-1; j_gene: TRBJ2-7; CDR3aa: CSVLLMRRTYEQYF; CDR3nt: TGCAGCGTACTCTTAATGAGGCGCACCTACGAGCAGTACTTC
d_gene: NA; abundance: NA; v_gene: TRBV5-1; j_gene: TRBJ2-2; CDR3aa: CASSSGGFNTGELFF; CDR3nt: TGCGCCAGCAGCTCTGGAGGCTTTAACACCGGGGAGCTGTTTTTT
d_gene: NA; abundance: NA; v_gene: TRBV6-1; j_gene: TRBJ1-1; CDR3aa: CASKLTAGGTEAFF; CDR3nt: TGTGCCAGCAAGTTGACAGCGGGAGGCACTGAAGCTTTCTTT
d_gene: TRBD1; abundance: NA; v_gene: TRBV5-1; j_gene: TRBJ1-2; CDR3aa: CASSLGLGQSPGYGYTF; CDR3nt: TGCGCCAGCAGCTTGGGATTGGGACAGTCCCCGGGGTATGGCTACACCTTC
d_gene: NA; abundance: many; v_gene: TRBV5-1; j_gene: TRBJ2-7; CDR3aa: CASSPLEGGAGYEQYF; CDR3nt: TGCGCCAGCAGCCCGCTTGAAGGGGGAGCTGGGTACGAGCAGTACTTC
d_gene: NA; abundance: many; v_gene: TRBV29-1; j_gene: TRBJ1-2; CDR3aa: CSVAPAANYGYTF; CDR3nt: TGCAGCGTCGCCCCCGCAGCTAACTATGGCTACACCTTC